One sample yielded the 22 T cell receptor beta chains listed below, sequenced in a study of shared clonotypes between healthy human individuals. Here immunoSEQ multiplex PCR was the method, and the copy in TCRdb shows in-frame clones only, minus some. The sample yields 400,000 or so clones, 90% to 98% seen once. Material for sequencing was memory CD8+ T cells sorted from blood. Subset noted: CD45RO+ cells pooled with CCR7-negative TemRA cells. The receptors originated from a man younger than 40 in good health.

As to this clone: This specimen includes other DNA sequences encoding the same CDR3. The rearrangement joins TRBV2 to TRBJ2-4; D remains unclear. This CDR3 contains 10 residues. Trimming removed 6 bases at V and 6 bases at J, with 3 bases between. Germline V lookup: CDR1 SNHLY, CDR2 FYNNEI. CDR3 amino acids: CASSGNIQYF. CDR3 DNA: TGTGCCAGCAGCGGAAACATTCAGTACTTC. The full variable domain, its missing parts supplied by reference TRBV2 and TRBJ2-4, is EPEVTQTPSHQVTQMGQEVILRCVPISNHLYFYWYRQILGQKVEFLVSFYNNEISEKSEIFDDQFSVERPDGSNFTLKIRSTKLEDSAMYFCASSGNIQYFGAGTRLSVL.

This chain links TRBV27 with TRBJ2-5; 9 bases align to TRBD1. Germline trimming cut 5 bases from V and 5 bases from J; bases unmatched to any gene: 9. The germline V gene has CDR1 MNHEY and CDR2 SMNVEV (reference sequence). The CDR3 runs to 15 residues. As DNA, the CDR3 is TGTGCCAGCAGTGTTTGGGGACAGGGTAGGGAGACCCAGTACTTC. Protein: CASSVWGQGRETQYF.

The chain joins TRBV5-6 to TRBJ1-3; 7 bases fit TRBD1. V was pared by 4 bases and J by 3 bases, with 4 bases of the junction left unmatched. This CDR3 region has 14 residues. Germline-derived CDR1 and CDR2 are SGHDT and YYEEEE. The CDR3 bases are TGTGCCAGCAGCCTCAGGGACAGTGGAAACACCATATATTTT. Its translation is CASSLRDSGNTIYF.

V gene TRBV29-1 combines with J gene TRBJ2-7; D is undetermined. Germline CDR1 reads SQVTM; CDR2 reads ANQGSEA. The V end lost 0 bases, the J end lost 0 bases, and 6 bases lay between the germline ends. The length of the CDR3 is 13 residues. CDR3 sequence (DNA): TGCAGCGTTGAAGACAGTACCTCCTACGAGCAGTACTTC. It encodes CSVEDSTSYEQYF.

The rearrangement uses TRBV9 and TRBJ2-5, with 8 nucleotides matching TRBD2. V gave up 0 bases and J gave up 0 bases; unmatched junction bases: 4. Per germline, CDR1 SGDLS and CDR2 YYNGEE. The CDR3 is 16 amino acids. The CDR3 region has the DNA TGTGCCAGCAGCGTAGCTAGCGGGCCTTACCAAGAGACCCAGTACTTC. It specifies CASSVASGPYQETQYF. Combining the CDR3 with reference TRBV9 and TRBJ2-5 gives the whole variable domain DSGVTQTPKHLITATGQRVTLRCSPRSGDLSVYWYQQSLDQGLQFLIQYYNGEERAKGNILERFSAQQFPDLHSELNLSSLELGDSALYFCASSVASGPYQETQYFGPGTRLLVL.

This sequence joins TRBV10-3 and TRBJ2-7, with D unclear. Per the germline V gene, CDR1 is ENHRY and CDR2 is SYGVKD. V shed 1 base and J shed 5 bases, with 6 bases lying between them. The CDR3 is made up of 12 amino acids. CDR3 residues: CAISEFGDEQYF. Here the CDR3 DNA reads TGTGCCATCAGTGAGTTTGGAGACGAGCAGTACTTC.

This chain joins TRBV7-9 and TRBJ2-4; the D gene could be TRBD1 or TRBD2 (5 bases each). CDR3 size: 16 residues. Germline CDR1 reads SEHNR; CDR2 reads FQNEAQ (reference sequence). Trimming pared 6 bases from V and 1 base from J, leaving 16 bases between. The CDR3 sequence is CASRLRDRKAKNIQYF. The CDR3 DNA sequence: TGTGCCAGCAGGCTGAGGGACCGGAAGGCCAAAAACATTCAGTACTTC.

This rearrangement joins TRBV30 to TRBJ1-1; TRBD1 might be the D (5 bases). Trimming left V 5 bases short and J 0 bases short, with 7 bases between. This CDR3 spans 12 amino acids. Germline assignment: CDR1 GTSNPN and CDR2 SVGIG (reference sequence). The CDR3 DNA reads as TGTGCCTGGGAGGGACTGAACACTGAAGCTTTCTTT. Translated, it gives CAWEGLNTEAFF.

The chain is built from TRBV30 and TRBJ2-1; D is unclear. Trimming removed 4 bases at V and 7 bases at J, with 8 bases between. Germline lookup yields CDR1 GTSNPN and CDR2 SVGIG (reference sequence). This CDR3 region has 11 residues. This chain's CDR3 is CAWMVENEQFF. The CDR3 nucleotides are TGTGCCTGGATGGTCGAAAATGAGCAGTTCTTC.

This chain joins TRBV9 and TRBJ2-7, with TRBD2 as a possible D gene (5 bases). This CDR3 is 16 amino acids long. Trimming took off 4 bases at V and 2 bases at J, with 19 bases between the two ends. Germline V CDR1 and CDR2: SGDLS, YYNGEE. CDR3 nucleotide sequence: TGTGCCAGCAGCTCTTACATTTTCCGGGAAGCCTACGAGCAGTACTTC. Residues: CASSSYIFREAYEQYF.

The genes are TRBV1 and TRBJ1-2. TRBV1 is listed as a pseudogene. The CDR3 loop spans 15 amino acids. The CDR3 DNA follows: TGCACCAGCAGCCAAGATTCGCCAAGAACCTATGGCTACACCTTC. It codes for CTSSQDSPRTYGYTF.

As for this clone: Other DNA sequences from this sample encode an identical CDR3 as well. The chain recombines TRBV19 with TRBJ2-3; no definite D call. The CDR3 totals 15 residues. V lost 7 bases and J lost 2, with 16 bases in between. CDR1 and CDR2 (germline): LNHDA, SQIVND (reference sequence). CDR3 region: CASTRRPTPTDTQYF. CDR3 nucleotide sequence: TGTGCCAGTACCCGGCGGCCGACACCCACAGATACGCAGTATTTT. Drawing the rest from reference TRBV19 and TRBJ2-3, the complete variable domain is DGGITQSPKYLFRKEGQNVTLSCEQNLNHDAMYWYRQDPGQGLRLIYYSQIVNDFQKGDIAEGYSVSREKKESFPLTVTSAQKNPTAFYLCASTRRPTPTDTQYFGPGTRLTVL.

The V call is TRBV5-4, the J call TRBJ1-1; D is undetermined. V lost 0 bases, J lost 8 bases, and 14 bases lay in between. Germline V gene lookup returns CDR1 SGHNT and CDR2 YYREEE (reference sequence). CDR3 size: 14 residues. In DNA form, the CDR3 reads TGTGCCAGCAGCTTGGCCGTCTATCCAGCGGAAGCTTTCTTT. The encoded protein is CASSLAVYPAEAFF.

The chain carries TRBV2 and TRBJ2-1; tentatively, D is TRBD1 or TRBD2 (8 bases each). The CDR3 runs 14 residues. Germline V gene sequence: CDR1 SNHLY, CDR2 FYNNEI. V lost 6 bases and J lost 10, with 19 bases in between. CDR3 sequence reads: CASSGQGGRREQFF. CDR3 DNA: TGTGCCAGCAGCGGACAGGGCGGGAGGAGAGAGCAGTTCTTC.

J is TRBJ1-2 and V is TRBV2; D is uncertain. The germline gives CDR1 SNHLY, CDR2 FYNNEI. Trimming pared 8 bases from V and 6 bases from J, leaving 16 bases between. The CDR3 length is 13 residues. CDR3 sequence reads: CASPGQAGNGYTF. CDR3 DNA: TGTGCCAGCCCTGGGCAGGCGGGGAATGGCTACACCTTC. Looking up the rest from reference TRBV2 and TRBJ1-2 gives the full variable domain: EPEVTQTPSHQVTQMGQEVILRCVPISNHLYFYWYRQILGQKVEFLVSFYNNEISEKSEIFDDQFSVERPDGSNFTLKIRSTKLEDSAMYFCASPGQAGNGYTFGSGTRLTVV.

The gene calls are TRBV6-1 and TRBJ2-2, with D possibly called TRBD1 or TRBD2 (6 bases each). Trimming left V 1 base short and J 6 bases short, with 18 bases between. Per germline, CDR1 MNHNS and CDR2 SASEGT. The CDR3 runs to 17 residues. The CDR3 loop is CASSEGEGGYKAGELFF. CDR3 sequence (DNA): TGTGCCAGCAGTGAAGGAGAAGGGGGGTATAAGGCCGGGGAGCTGTTTTTT.

V and J are TRBV4-1 and TRBJ2-2, with a weak D call TRBD1 (5 bases). Trimming removed 3 bases from V and 2 bases from J, with 13 bases in between. The germline CDR1 and CDR2 sequences are MGHRA and YSYEKL. CDR3 length: 16 residues. The CDR3 nucleotides read TGCGCCAGCAGCCACGCCGGCCAGGGTAACACCGGGGAGCTGTTTTTT. Protein product: CASSHAGQGNTGELFF.

V gene TRBV6-6 combines with J gene TRBJ1-5; D unresolved. Trimming took off 5 bases at V and 0 bases at J, with 14 bases between the two ends. This CDR3 contains 16 residues. In germline, CDR1 is MNHNY, CDR2 SVGAGI (reference sequence). The chain's CDR3 is CASSTPSGASNQPQHF. Written as DNA, the CDR3 is TGTGCCAGCAGTACCCCCTCAGGTGCTAGCAATCAGCCCCAGCATTTT.

The genes are TRBV7-9 and TRBJ1-2, with TRBD1 as a possible D gene (6 bases). This CDR3 region has 11 residues. Per the germline V gene, CDR1 is SEHNR and CDR2 is FQNEAQ (reference sequence). Trimming stripped 3 bases from V and 7 bases from J, with 6 bases between. In DNA, the CDR3 is TGTGCCAGCAGCTTCAGGGGTGGCTACACCTTC. Protein product: CASSFRGGYTF. Filled out from reference TRBV7-9 and TRBJ1-2, the complete variable domain reads DTGVSQNPRHKITKRGQNVTFRCDPISEHNRLYWYRQTLGQGPEFLTYFQNEAQLEKSRLLSDRFSAERPKGSFSTLEIQRTEQGDSAMYLCASSFRGGYTFGSGTRLTVV.

The chain employs TRBV2 and TRBJ1-1, with 9 bases fitting TRBD1. This CDR3 has 16 residues. Looked up from germline, CDR1 is SNHLY and CDR2 is FYNNEI. The V segment lost 4 bases and the J segment 5 bases; nucleotides outside the gene matches: 11. The DNA of the CDR3 is TGTGCCAGCAGTGTTCGGTGGGGGACAGGGAAAACTGAAGCTTTCTTT. This codes for CASSVRWGTGKTEAFF. Full variable domain (remainder filled in from reference TRBV2 and TRBJ1-1): EPEVTQTPSHQVTQMGQEVILRCVPISNHLYFYWYRQILGQKVEFLVSFYNNEISEKSEIFDDQFSVERPDGSNFTLKIRSTKLEDSAMYFCASSVRWGTGKTEAFFGQGTRLTVV.

The count of this clone is one. This chain joins TRBV27 and TRBJ1-3; no firm D call. The CDR3 loop spans 17 amino acids. V was clipped by 4 bases and J by 0 bases, with 16 bases between them. Germline CDR1 reads MNHEY; CDR2 reads SMNVEV (reference sequence). This CDR3 is CASSWPALGSSGNTIYF. CDR3 nucleotide sequence: TGTGCCAGCAGTTGGCCCGCTTTAGGGAGCTCTGGAAACACCATATATTTT.

CDR3 sequence reads: CASSPGPKRGSSYEQYF. DNA of the CDR3: TGTGCCAGCAGTCCAGGCCCAAAGCGGGGAAGCTCCTACGAGCAGTACTTC. V usage is TRBV27 and J usage is TRBJ2-7; 7 nucleotides agree with TRBD2. Per germline, CDR1 MNHEY and CDR2 SMNVEV (reference sequence). The V and J ends lost 5 bases and 0 bases, in that order; junction bases with no gene match: 13. The CDR3 contains 17 residues.